These 17 T cell receptor beta chains originate from one sample sequenced in a study of control samples from healthy donors and cancer patients. Method: immunoSEQ multiplex PCR; TCRdb's copy keeps in-frame clones and lacks some. Of some 97,000 clones listed, about 90% are singletons. The sequenced sample consisted of blood. These receptors were collected from a woman aged 50 to 60 in good health.

This clone was counted once. V usage is TRBV6-2 or TRBV6-3 and J usage is TRBJ2-3; D gene unclear. V was shortened by 2 bases and J by 2 bases, with 8 bases between the two germline ends. Germline CDR1 MNHEY, CDR2 SVGEGT. This CDR3 is built from 14 residues. CDR3 residues: CASSYAPNTDTQYF. As DNA, the CDR3 is TGTGCCAGCAGTTACGCTCCTAACACAGATACGCAGTATTTT.

This clone was recorded only once. This sequence joins TRBV30 and TRBJ2-2; 9 positions match TRBD1. Per germline, CDR1 GTSNPN and CDR2 SVGIG (reference sequence). The CDR3 contains 18 residues. J lost 7 bases, V lost 4 bases, and 19 bases had no gene match. CDR3: CAWNPGQGVFALSGELFF. The CDR3 DNA follows: TGTGCCTGGAATCCGGGACAGGGTGTTTTCGCTTTAAGCGGGGAGCTGTTTTTT.

V is TRBV6-2 or TRBV6-3 and J is TRBJ2-7; the D gene is possibly TRBD1 (6 bases). The ends were cut back, 5 bases at V and 3 bases at J, with 8 bases in the middle. Germline lookup yields CDR1 MNHEY and CDR2 SVGEGT. The CDR3 totals 12 residues. The CDR3 here is CASSLQGYEQYV. In DNA, the CDR3 is TGTGCCAGCAGTCTACAGGGCTACGAGCAGTACGTC.

The chain links TRBV11-2 to TRBJ2-5; a possible D gene is TRBD1 (5 bases). Trimming cost V 4 bases and J 1 base, with 19 bases left between them. The CDR3 extends over 17 amino acids. CDR1 SGHAT and CDR2 FQNNGV come from the germline V gene. The CDR3 coding sequence is TGTGCCAGCAGCTCCTTTCCGGCTAGGGGCGGCCAAGAGACCCAGTACTTC. It specifies CASSSFPARGGQETQYF. Together with reference TRBV11-2 and TRBJ2-5, the CDR3 gives the full variable domain: EAGVAQSPRYKIIEKRQSVAFWCNPISGHATLYWYQQILGQGPKLLIQFQNNGVVDDSQLPKDRFSAERLKGVDSTLKIQPAKLEDSAVYLCASSSFPARGGQETQYFGPGTRLLVL.

This clone was counted only a few times. The chain joins TRBV19 to TRBJ1-2, with no clear D. The ends were cut back, 3 bases at V and 3 bases at J, with 8 bases in the middle. This CDR3 has 13 amino acids. Germline V gene lookup returns CDR1 LNHDA and CDR2 SQIVND (reference sequence). CDR3: CASSIAVDYGYTF. In DNA, the CDR3 is TGTGCCAGTAGTATCGCCGTTGACTATGGCTACACCTTC.

CDR3 bases: TGTGCCAGCAGCCGACAGGGCGGGAGCCAGCCCCAGCATTTT. Translated: CASSRQGGSQPQHF. The chain joins TRBV7-9 to TRBJ1-5; 7 bases line up with TRBD1. The CDR3 covers 14 residues. V shed 5 bases and J 7 bases; nucleotides not matched to a gene: 8. CDR1 SEHNR and CDR2 FQNEAQ come from the germline V gene (reference sequence).

This chain connects TRBV11-3 to TRBJ2-5; a weak D match, TRBD1 (5 bases). Per the germline V gene, CDR1 is SGHNT and CDR2 is YENEEA. The germline V and J ends were trimmed by 1 base and 1 base, with 7 bases remaining between them. The CDR3 is made up of 14 amino acids. CDR3 protein: CASSLGDSQETQYF. The DNA for the CDR3 is TGTGCCAGCAGCTTAGGAGACAGCCAAGAGACCCAGTACTTC. Drawing the rest from reference TRBV11-3 and TRBJ2-5, the complete variable domain is EAGVVQSPRYKIIEKKQPVAFWCNPISGHNTLYWYLQNLGQGPELLIRYENEEAVDDSQLPKDRFSAERLKGVDSTLKIQPAELGDSAVYLCASSLGDSQETQYFGPGTRLLVL.

This sequence joins TRBV27 and TRBJ2-2; TRBD2 matches at 9 bases. CDR1 is MNHEY, CDR2 SMNVEV, per germline (reference sequence). The CDR3 loop spans 14 amino acids. J gave up 6 bases and V 6 bases, and 5 bases lay outside the gene matches. Written as DNA, the CDR3 is TGTGCCAGCAGACCGGGACTAGCCCCCGGGGAGCTGTTTTTT. Protein sequence: CASRPGLAPGELFF.

This clone was detected a few times. The chain is built from TRBV19 and TRBJ1-1, with D unclear. This CDR3 has 15 residues. Germline CDR1 LNHDA, CDR2 SQIVND (reference sequence). Trimming stripped 7 bases from V and 1 base from J, with 16 bases between. Here the CDR3 reads CASNGPVEKNTEAFF. CDR3 nucleotide sequence: TGTGCCAGTAACGGCCCGGTGGAGAAGAACACTGAAGCTTTCTTT.

The chain links TRBV5-4 to TRBJ1-2, with 7 bases aligning to TRBD1. The CDR3 has 14 amino acids. CDR1 is SGHNT and CDR2 is YYREEE in the germline V gene (reference sequence). The trim removed 4 bases at V and 3 bases at J, leaving 6 bases unmatched. The CDR3 coding sequence is TGTGCCAGCAGCCTACCTACAGGGGACTATGGCTACACCTTC. Protein: CASSLPTGDYGYTF.

This rearrangement joins TRBV6-5 to TRBJ1-1; no clear D. CDR3 length: 15 amino acids. The germline V gene encodes CDR1 MNHEY and CDR2 SVGAGI. V was cut by 0 bases and J by 0 bases, with 8 bases left in between. The CDR3 sequence: CASSYSHYLNTEAFF. The CDR3 region has the DNA TGTGCCAGCAGTTACTCTCACTACTTGAACACTGAAGCTTTCTTT.

The chain couples TRBV6-2 or TRBV6-3 to TRBJ2-3; no firm D call. The germline V and J ends were trimmed by 2 bases and 2 bases, with 11 bases remaining between them. CDR1 MNHEY and CDR2 SVGEGT come from the germline V gene. There are 15 residues in the CDR3. CDR3 region: CASSYVPAYTDTQYF. The CDR3 DNA reads as TGTGCCAGCAGTTACGTCCCGGCTTACACAGATACGCAGTATTTT.

This sequence joins TRBV11-2 and TRBJ1-4; unclear D gene. The CDR3 has 14 amino acids. Germline V CDR1 and CDR2: SGHAT, FQNNGV. Trimming pared 5 bases from V and 10 bases from J, leaving 17 bases between. CDR3 nucleotide sequence: TGTGCCAGCAGCCCATTGAGAGCGGATCGAAAACTGTTTTTT. Encoded protein: CASSPLRADRKLFF. Full variable domain (missing parts from reference TRBV11-2 and TRBJ1-4): EAGVAQSPRYKIIEKRQSVAFWCNPISGHATLYWYQQILGQGPKLLIQFQNNGVVDDSQLPKDRFSAERLKGVDSTLKIQPAKLEDSAVYLCASSPLRADRKLFFGSGTQLSVL.

The chain employs TRBV29-1 and TRBJ1-4, with TRBD1 matching over 10 bases. Looked up from germline, CDR1 is SQVTM and CDR2 is ANQGSEA. The CDR3 runs to 16 residues. J gave up 8 bases and V 4 bases, and 13 bases lay outside the gene matches. The CDR3 spells CSVAGQGDALVEKLFF. The CDR3, as DNA: TGCAGCGTTGCAGGACAGGGGGATGCTTTGGTAGAAAAACTGTTTTTT.

Note on this clone: In the same sample, other DNA sequences code for this CDR3. This chain uses TRBV9 with TRBJ2-6; D might be TRBD1 (5 bases). CDR3 length: 15 amino acids. Germline V gene data show CDR1 as SGDLS and CDR2 as YYNGEE. Trimming took 3 bases from V and 0 from J, leaving 7 bases between them. The CDR3, as DNA: TGTGCCAGCAGCGCGCAGGGCTCTGGGGCCAACGTCCTGACTTTC. It translates to CASSAQGSGANVLTF. The full variable domain, with the rest looked up from reference TRBV9 and TRBJ2-6, is DSGVTQTPKHLITATGQRVTLRCSPRSGDLSVYWYQQSLDQGLQFLIQYYNGEERAKGNILERFSAQQFPDLHSELNLSSLELGDSALYFCASSAQGSGANVLTFGAGSRLTVL.

The chain links TRBV6-6 to TRBJ2-7, with a tentative D call TRBD2 (6 bases). The CDR3 runs to 12 residues. V was clipped by 8 bases and J by 7 bases, with 15 bases between them. Looked up from germline, CDR1 is MNHNY and CDR2 is SVGAGI (reference sequence). The CDR3 bases are TGTGCCAGCGGGGCGGGGACCTGGGAGCAGTACTTC. Its translation: CASGAGTWEQYF.

This clone appeared once. The chain recombines TRBV4-1 with TRBJ2-7; 8 bases match TRBD1. Germline lookup yields CDR1 MGHRA and CDR2 YSYEKL. J gave up 1 base and V 0 bases, and 5 bases lay outside the gene matches. The CDR3 consists of 16 residues. The CDR3 DNA reads TGCGCCAGCAGCCAAGAGGTCACAGGGGGTTCCTACGAGCAGTACTTC. This codes for CASSQEVTGGSYEQYF.